These 5 T cell receptor beta chains were all obtained from the same sample, sequenced in a study of blood T cell repertoires in COVID-19. Repertoires were generated with immunoSEQ multiplex PCR, while TCRdb's copy carries only in-frame clones and drops some. Among 140,000 to 150,000 clones listed, over 70% were seen once. Sequencing was done on a sample of peripheral blood. The receptor set was obtained from a woman in her sixties with acute or convalescent COVID-19.

The CDR3 nucleotides are TGTGCCAGCAGTTTTCGTAATCCGGGCTCCTACGAGCAGTACTTC. Its protein product is CASSFRNPGSYEQYF. The chain combines TRBV28 with TRBJ2-7; D not certain. Per the germline V gene, CDR1 is MDHEN and CDR2 is SYDVKM. Deletions cut 3 bases from V and 0 bases from J, with 12 bases between. The CDR3 runs 15 residues.

The V gene is TRBV10-2, the J gene TRBJ2-1; weak D call: TRBD2 (6 bases). The germline V gene encodes CDR1 WSHSY and CDR2 SAAADI. This CDR3 is 16 amino acids long. Trimming pared 2 bases from V and 2 bases from J, leaving 13 bases between. CDR3 sequence reads: CASSEAPEGPYNEQFF. The CDR3 DNA reads as TGCGCCAGCAGTGAGGCCCCGGAGGGCCCCTACAATGAGCAGTTCTTC.

The chain carries TRBV3-1 (or the pseudogene TRBV3-2) and TRBJ2-7, with 7 positions matching TRBD2. CDR3 size: 16 residues. J lost 1 base, V lost 3 bases, and 9 bases had no gene match. Germline assignment: CDR1 LGHDT and CDR2 YNNKEL (reference sequence). The CDR3 DNA is TGTGCCAGCAGCCACCGGGGAGGGAGAGATTCCTACGAGCAGTACTTC. Protein product: CASSHRGGRDSYEQYF.

The table lists this clone with a few counts. This chain uses TRBV4-1 with TRBJ2-1, with TRBD2 identical over 11 bases. V trimming: 0 bases; J trimming: 6 bases; junction bases outside the gene matches: 13. This CDR3 contains 19 residues. Germline CDR1 reads MGHRA; CDR2 reads YSYEKL. The CDR3 region has the DNA TGCGCCAGCAGCCAAGACCTTAGCGGGAGGGCCTCAATTCGCAATGAGCAGTTCTTC. This translates into CASSQDLSGRASIRNEQFF.

CDR3: CASSSARTGGYGYTF. CDR3 in DNA: TGTGCCAGCAGCTCAGCTCGAACCGGGGGCTATGGCTACACCTTC. This sequence joins TRBV7-8 and TRBJ1-2; maybe TRBD1 (5 bases). V shed 4 bases and J shed 4 bases, with 16 bases lying between them. This CDR3 region has 15 residues. Germline V gene sequence: CDR1 SGHVS, CDR2 FQNEAQ.